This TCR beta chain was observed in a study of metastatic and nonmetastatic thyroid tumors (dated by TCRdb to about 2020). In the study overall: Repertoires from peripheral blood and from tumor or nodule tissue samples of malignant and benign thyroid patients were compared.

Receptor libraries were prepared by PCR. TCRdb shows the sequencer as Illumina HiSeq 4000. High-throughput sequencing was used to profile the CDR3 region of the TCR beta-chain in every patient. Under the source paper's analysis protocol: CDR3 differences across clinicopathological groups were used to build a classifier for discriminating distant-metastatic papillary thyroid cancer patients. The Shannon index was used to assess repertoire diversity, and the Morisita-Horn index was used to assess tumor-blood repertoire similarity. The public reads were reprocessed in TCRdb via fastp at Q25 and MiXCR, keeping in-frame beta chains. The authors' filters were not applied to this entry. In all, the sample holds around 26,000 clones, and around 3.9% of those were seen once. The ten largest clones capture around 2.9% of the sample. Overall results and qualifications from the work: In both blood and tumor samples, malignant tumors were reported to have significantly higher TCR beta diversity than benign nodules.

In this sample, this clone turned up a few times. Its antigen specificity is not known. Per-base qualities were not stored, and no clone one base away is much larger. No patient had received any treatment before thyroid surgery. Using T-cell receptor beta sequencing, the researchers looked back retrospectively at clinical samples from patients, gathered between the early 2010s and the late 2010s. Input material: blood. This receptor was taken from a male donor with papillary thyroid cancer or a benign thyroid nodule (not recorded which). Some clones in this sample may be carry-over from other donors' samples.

The CDR3 protein sequence reads: CASSVAGGPYTQYF. The DNA sequence is TGTGCCAGCAGTGTAGCGGGAGGGCCATATACGCAGTATTTT. Recombination joined TRBV27 with TRBJ2-3, and 11 bases in between align with TRBD2. The CDR3 runs 14 amino acids, cysteine and phenylalanine included. Solely the CDR3 DNA is kept, with 42 bases framed from the first base. CDR1 and CDR2 (MNHEY, SMNVEV) derive from the germline V gene (reference sequence). V loses 5 bases at its end and J loses 7 bases; junction bases beyond the gene matches: 5.